Listed here is a single TCR beta chain. Germline V gives CDR1 LNHNV, CDR2 YYDKDF (reference sequence). The CDR3 sequence is 15 residues long. The junction had 6 bases not matched to a gene; V was cut back by 5 bases and J by 1 base. This sample was taken from a study of blood T cell repertoires in COVID-19. Study-level background: Samples came from the United States, Italy and Spain, spanning acute and convalescent COVID-19. Nucleic acid was either cDNA or gDNA, and it came from T cells, B-cell-depleted T cells, or PBMCs.

Study processing details: Estimation of nucleated cell counts was performed using reference gene primer amplification. The protocol was immunoSEQ multiplex PCR, while the TCRdb copy is restricted to in-frame clones and leaves out a portion. That table gives V, J and clone size, and the DNA gave D and trimming. The sample includes 41,000 or so clones, around nine tenths of them seen just once. The gene calls are TRBV15 and TRBJ1-1; 8 bases are shared with TRBD1. The sequencing sample was made of peripheral blood. This receptor was obtained from a man aged 55 to 70 with acute or convalescent COVID-19. Written as DNA, the CDR3 is TGTGCCACCAGCCCCCAGGGGACAGGGAACACTGAAGCTTTCTTT. This encodes CATSPQGTGNTEAFF.